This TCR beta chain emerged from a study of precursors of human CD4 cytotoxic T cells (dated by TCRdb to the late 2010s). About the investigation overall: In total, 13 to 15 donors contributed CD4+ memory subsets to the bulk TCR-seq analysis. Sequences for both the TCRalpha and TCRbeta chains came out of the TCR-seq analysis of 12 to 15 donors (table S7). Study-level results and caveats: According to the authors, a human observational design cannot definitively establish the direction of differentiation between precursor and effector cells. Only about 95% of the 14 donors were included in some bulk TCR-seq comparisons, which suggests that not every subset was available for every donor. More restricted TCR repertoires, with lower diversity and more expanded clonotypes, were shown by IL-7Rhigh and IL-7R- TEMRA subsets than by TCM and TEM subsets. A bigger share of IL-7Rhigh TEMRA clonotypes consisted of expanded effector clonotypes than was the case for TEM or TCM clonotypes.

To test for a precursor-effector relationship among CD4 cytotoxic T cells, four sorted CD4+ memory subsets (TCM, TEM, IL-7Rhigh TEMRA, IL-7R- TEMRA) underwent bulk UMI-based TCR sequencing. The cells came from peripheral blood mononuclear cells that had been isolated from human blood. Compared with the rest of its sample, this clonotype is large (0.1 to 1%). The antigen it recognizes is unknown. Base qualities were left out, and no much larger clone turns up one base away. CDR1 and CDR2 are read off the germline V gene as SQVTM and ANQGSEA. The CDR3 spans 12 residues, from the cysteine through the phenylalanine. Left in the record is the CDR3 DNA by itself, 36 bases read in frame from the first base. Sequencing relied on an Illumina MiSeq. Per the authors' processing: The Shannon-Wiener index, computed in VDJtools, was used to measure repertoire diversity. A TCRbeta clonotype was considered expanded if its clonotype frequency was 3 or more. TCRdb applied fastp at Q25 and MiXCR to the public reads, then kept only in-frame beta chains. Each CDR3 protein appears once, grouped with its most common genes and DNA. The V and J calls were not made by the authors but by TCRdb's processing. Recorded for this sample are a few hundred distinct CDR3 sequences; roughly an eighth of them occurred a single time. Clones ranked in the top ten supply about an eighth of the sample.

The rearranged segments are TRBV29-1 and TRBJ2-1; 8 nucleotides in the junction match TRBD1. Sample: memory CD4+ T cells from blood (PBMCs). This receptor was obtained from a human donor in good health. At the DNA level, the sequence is TGCAGTAAGGCGGACAGGGCAGGCGAGCAGTTCTTC. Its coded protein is CSKADRAGEQFF.